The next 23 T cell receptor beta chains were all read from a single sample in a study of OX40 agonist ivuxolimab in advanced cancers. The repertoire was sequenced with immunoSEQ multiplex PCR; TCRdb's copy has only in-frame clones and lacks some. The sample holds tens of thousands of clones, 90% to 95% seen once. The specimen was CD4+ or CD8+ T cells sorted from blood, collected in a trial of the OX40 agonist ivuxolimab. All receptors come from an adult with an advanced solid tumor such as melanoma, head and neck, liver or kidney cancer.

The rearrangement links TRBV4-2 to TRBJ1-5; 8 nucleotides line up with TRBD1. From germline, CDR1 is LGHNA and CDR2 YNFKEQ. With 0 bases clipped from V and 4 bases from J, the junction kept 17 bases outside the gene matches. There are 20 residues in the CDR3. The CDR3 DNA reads TGTGCCAGCAGCCAAGATCTGACAGGGGCCAAAACTATTCAAAATCAGCCCCAGCATTTT. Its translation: CASSQDLTGAKTIQNQPQHF.

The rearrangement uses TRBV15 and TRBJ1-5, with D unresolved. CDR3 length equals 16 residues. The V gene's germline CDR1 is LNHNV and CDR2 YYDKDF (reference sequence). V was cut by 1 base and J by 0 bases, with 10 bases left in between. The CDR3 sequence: CATSRVSLDSNQPQHF. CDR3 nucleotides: TGTGCCACCAGCAGAGTATCGCTGGATAGCAATCAGCCCCAGCATTTT.

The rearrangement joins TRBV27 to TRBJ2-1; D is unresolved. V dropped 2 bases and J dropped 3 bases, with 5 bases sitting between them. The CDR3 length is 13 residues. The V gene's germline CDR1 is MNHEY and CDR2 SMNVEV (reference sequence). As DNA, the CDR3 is TGTGCCAGCAGTTTACGGCACTACAATGAGCAGTTCTTC. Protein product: CASSLRHYNEQFF.

Here the CDR3 DNA reads TGTGCCAGCAGCGCCGGGACAACGAACACCGGGGAGCTGTTTTTT. This encodes CASSAGTTNTGELFF. This chain links TRBV2 with TRBJ2-2; a weak D match, TRBD1 (6 bases). This CDR3 is 15 amino acids long. V lost 6 bases to trimming and J lost 0 bases, with 11 bases between them. Germline V lookup: CDR1 SNHLY, CDR2 FYNNEI.

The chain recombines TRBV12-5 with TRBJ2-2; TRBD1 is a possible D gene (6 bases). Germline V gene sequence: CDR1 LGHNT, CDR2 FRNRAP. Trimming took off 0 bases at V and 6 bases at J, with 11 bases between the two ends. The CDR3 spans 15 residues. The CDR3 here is CASGLVLRGAGELFF. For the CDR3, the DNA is TGTGCTAGTGGTTTGGTACTCAGGGGTGCCGGGGAGCTGTTTTTT.

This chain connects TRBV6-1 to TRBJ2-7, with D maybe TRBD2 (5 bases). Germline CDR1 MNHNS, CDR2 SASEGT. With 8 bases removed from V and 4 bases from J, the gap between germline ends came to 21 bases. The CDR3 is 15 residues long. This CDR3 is CASRALEGRFYEQYF. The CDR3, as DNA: TGTGCCAGCCGGGCGCTCGAGGGTAGATTTTACGAGCAGTACTTC.

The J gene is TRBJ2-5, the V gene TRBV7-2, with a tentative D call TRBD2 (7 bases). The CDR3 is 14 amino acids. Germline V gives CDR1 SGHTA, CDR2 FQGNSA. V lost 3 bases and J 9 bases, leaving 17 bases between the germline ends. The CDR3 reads CASSFGGAGQPQYF. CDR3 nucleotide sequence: TGTGCCAGCAGCTTTGGGGGGGCAGGACAACCCCAGTACTTC. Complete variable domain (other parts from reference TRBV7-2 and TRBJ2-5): GAGVSQSPSNKVTEKGKDVELRCDPISGHTALYWYRQSLGQGLEFLIYFQGNSAPDKSGLPSDRFSAERTGGSVSTLTIQRTQQEDSAVYLCASSFGGAGQPQYFGPGTRLLVL.

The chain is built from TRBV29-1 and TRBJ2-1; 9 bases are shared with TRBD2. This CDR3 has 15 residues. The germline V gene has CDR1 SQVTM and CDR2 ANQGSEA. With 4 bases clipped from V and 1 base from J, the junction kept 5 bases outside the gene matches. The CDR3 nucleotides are TGCAGCGTTGGTCTGCTAGCGGGATCCTACAATGAGCAGTTCTTC. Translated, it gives CSVGLLAGSYNEQFF.

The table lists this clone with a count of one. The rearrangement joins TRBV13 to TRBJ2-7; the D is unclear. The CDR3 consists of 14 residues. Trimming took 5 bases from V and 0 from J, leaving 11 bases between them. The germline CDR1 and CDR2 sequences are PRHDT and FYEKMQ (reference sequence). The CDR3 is CASSDFRASYEQYF. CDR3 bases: TGTGCCAGCAGCGACTTTAGGGCCTCCTACGAGCAGTACTTC.

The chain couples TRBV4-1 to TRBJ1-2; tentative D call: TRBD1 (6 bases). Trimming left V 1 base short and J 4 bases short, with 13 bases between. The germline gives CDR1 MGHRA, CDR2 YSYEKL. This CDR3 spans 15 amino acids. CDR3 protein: CASSQVGGLGYGYTF. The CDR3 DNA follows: TGCGCCAGCAGCCAAGTGGGGGGCTTAGGCTATGGCTACACCTTC.

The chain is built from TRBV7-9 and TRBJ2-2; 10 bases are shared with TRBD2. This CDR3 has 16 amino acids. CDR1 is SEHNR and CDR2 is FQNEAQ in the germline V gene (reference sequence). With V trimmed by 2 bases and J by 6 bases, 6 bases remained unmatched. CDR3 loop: CASSLKSGRAPGELFF. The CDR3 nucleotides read TGTGCCAGCAGCTTAAAGAGCGGGAGGGCGCCCGGGGAGCTGTTTTTT. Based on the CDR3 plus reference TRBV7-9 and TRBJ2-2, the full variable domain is DTGVSQNPRHKITKRGQNVTFRCDPISEHNRLYWYRQTLGQGPEFLTYFQNEAQLEKSRLLSDRFSAERPKGSFSTLEIQRTEQGDSAMYLCASSLKSGRAPGELFFGEGSRLTVL.

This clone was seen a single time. The CDR3 coding sequence is TGCAGCGTTGAAGATCGGGACAACGGGGGCTACACCTTC. It is translated as CSVEDRDNGGYTF. The rearrangement joins TRBV29-1 to TRBJ1-2, with D possibly TRBD1 on 6 matching bases. Trimming removed 0 bases at V and 8 bases at J, with 13 bases between. The germline gives CDR1 SQVTM, CDR2 ANQGSEA. There are 13 residues in the CDR3.

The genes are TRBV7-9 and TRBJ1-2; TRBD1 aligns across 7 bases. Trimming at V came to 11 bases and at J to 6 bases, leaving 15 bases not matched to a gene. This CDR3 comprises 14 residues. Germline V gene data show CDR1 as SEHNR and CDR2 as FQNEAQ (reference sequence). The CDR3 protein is CAGTVSGTVDGYTF. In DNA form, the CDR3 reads TGTGCCGGCACTGTTTCCGGGACAGTGGATGGCTACACCTTC.

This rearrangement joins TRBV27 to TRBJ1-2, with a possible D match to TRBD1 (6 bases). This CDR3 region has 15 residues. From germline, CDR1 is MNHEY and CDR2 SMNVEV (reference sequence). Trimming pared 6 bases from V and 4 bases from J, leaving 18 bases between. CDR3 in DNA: TGTGCCAGCAGCTTAGCCGGGGGGGGGCGCTATGGCTACACCTTC. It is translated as CASSLAGGGRYGYTF.

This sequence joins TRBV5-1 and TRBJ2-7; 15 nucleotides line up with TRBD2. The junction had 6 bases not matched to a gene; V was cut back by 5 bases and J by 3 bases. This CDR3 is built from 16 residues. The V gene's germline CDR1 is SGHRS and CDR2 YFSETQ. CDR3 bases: TGCGCCAGCAGTCTGGGACTAGCGGGGGGATTCTACGAGCAGTACTTC. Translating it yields CASSLGLAGGFYEQYF. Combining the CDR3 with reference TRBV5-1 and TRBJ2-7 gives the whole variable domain KAGVTQTPRYLIKTRGQQVTLSCSPISGHRSVSWYQQTPGQGLQFLFEYFSETQRNKGNFPGRFSGRQFSNSRSEMNVSTLELGDSALYLCASSLGLAGGFYEQYFGPGTRLTVT.

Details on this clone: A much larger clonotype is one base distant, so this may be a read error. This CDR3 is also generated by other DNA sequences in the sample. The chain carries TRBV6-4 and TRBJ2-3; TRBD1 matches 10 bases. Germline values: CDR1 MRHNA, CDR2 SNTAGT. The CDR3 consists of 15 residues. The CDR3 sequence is CASSDGTGGTDTQYF. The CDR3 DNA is TGCGCCAGCAGTGACGGGACAGGGGGCACAGATACGCAGTATTTT.

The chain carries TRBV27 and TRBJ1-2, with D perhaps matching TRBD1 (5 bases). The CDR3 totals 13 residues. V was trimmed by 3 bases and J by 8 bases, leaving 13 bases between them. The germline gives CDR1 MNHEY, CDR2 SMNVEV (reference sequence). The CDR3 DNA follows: TGTGCCAGCAGTTTCCTCAGGGAAGAAGGCTACACCTTC. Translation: CASSFLREEGYTF.

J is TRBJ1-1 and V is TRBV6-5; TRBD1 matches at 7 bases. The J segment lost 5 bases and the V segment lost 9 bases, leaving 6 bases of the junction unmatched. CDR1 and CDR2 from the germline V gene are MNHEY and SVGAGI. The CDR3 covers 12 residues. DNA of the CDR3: TGTGCCAGTCACAGGGGTGGGACTGAAGCTTTCTTT. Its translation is CASHRGGTEAFF.

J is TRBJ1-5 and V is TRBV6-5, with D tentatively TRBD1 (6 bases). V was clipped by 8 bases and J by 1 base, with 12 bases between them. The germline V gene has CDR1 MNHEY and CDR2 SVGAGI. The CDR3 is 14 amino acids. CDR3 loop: CASGGEWSNQPQHF. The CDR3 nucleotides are TGTGCCAGCGGGGGCGAATGGAGCAATCAGCCCCAGCATTTT.

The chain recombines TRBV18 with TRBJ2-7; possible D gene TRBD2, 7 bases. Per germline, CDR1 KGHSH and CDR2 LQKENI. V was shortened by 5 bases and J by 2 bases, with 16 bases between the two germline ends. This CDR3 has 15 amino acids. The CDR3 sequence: CASSSIGGGAYEQYF. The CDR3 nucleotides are TGTGCCAGCTCATCCATAGGAGGGGGGGCCTACGAGCAGTACTTC.

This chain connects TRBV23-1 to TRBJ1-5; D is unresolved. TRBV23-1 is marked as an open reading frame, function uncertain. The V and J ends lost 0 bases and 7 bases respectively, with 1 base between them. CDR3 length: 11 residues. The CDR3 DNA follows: TGCGCCAGCAGTCAATCGCAGCCCCAGCATTTT. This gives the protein CASSQSQPQHF.

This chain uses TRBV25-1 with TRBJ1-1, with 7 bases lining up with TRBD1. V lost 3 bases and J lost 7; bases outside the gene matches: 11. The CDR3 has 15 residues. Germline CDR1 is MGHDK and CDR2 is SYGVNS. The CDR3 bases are TGTGCCAGCAGTGACAGACAGGGTCCGGGGGGTGAAGCTTTCTTT. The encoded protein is CASSDRQGPGGEAFF.

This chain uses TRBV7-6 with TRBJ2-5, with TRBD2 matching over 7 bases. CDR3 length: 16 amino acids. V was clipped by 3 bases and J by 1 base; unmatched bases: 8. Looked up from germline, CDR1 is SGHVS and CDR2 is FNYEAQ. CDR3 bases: TGTGCCAGCAGCTTTCGTGCCGGGAGGCCCCAAGAGACCCAGTACTTC. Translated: CASSFRAGRPQETQYF.